This TCR beta chain emerged from a study of tumor-infiltrating lymphocytes in primary liver carcinoma (dated by TCRdb to the late 2010s). Broadly, across the study: Of the five patients, three men and two women aged 30 to 69 years, four had hepatocellular carcinoma and one had combined HCC and intrahepatic cholangiocarcinoma. The tumors of the five patients were staged as T1-T3 N0M0, with maximum diameters ranging from about 4.2 to 11 cm. Across five regions of each liver tumor, along with adjacent normal tissue and blood, the study brought together TCRbeta repertoire sequencing, expression microarrays and whole-exome sequencing. The 25 to 30 tumor region samples were profiled with Agilent mRNA microarrays so that TCRbeta repertoire diversity could be related to the local molecular phenotype. A total of roughly 35 specimens from 5 patients underwent TCRbeta repertoire sequencing, comprising around 25 tumor regions, 5 adjacent noncancerous liver tissues and 5 peripheral blood samples. Roughly 3.65 to 7.13 million productive TCRbeta reads were obtained per sample, and no significant difference in read depth was found between tissue types. High reproducibility was observed for the technical replicate repertoires, with mean shared-clone rates approximately 0.9 and correlation coefficients above 0.95.

The paper's findings and limits, for the study overall: Only the TCR beta chain was sequenced, so true repertoire diversity is likely underestimated because unpaired alpha chains were not captured. The study included only 4 to 6 patients, and the authors note findings should be validated in a larger study. Because the samples were bulk and unsorted, CD4+ and CD8+ T cell repertoires could not be compared. Just about 7.5-24% of top clones turned up in all five regions of a tumor, which suggests spatial heterogeneity among tumor-infiltrating T cells. Pairs of tumor regions showed greater repertoire overlap (mean roughly 36%) than tumor-adjacent pairs (about 17%) or tumor-blood pairs (approximately 15%), which is consistent with antigen-driven expansion. The top 250 clones made up a significantly larger repertoire fraction in tumors than in blood (p = 0.039).

This clonotype was picked up many times. What this receptor recognizes is not known. No base quality values were provided; no much bigger clone lies one nucleotide off. Without any cell sorting, total RNA and DNA were co-extracted from about 20-30 mg of bulk tissue using the AllPrep DNA/RNA mini kit. A handful of patients with histopathologically diagnosed primary liver carcinoma underwent surgical resection in China between 2015 and March 2016. At the time of sampling, the patients had chronic HBV infection and had not received any treatment. Each tumor was sampled at five spatially separated regions: the superior, inferior, left-lateral and right-lateral poles and the tumor centre. More than 75% viable tumor cells were found by histology in every tumor sample. Pieces of fresh tumor and adjacent tissue were cut in half, with one half kept in RNAlater at -80 degrees C and the other half sent for histology.

CDR1 is given as MGHRA and CDR2 as YSYEKL, both from the germline V gene. From the cysteine up to the phenylalanine, the CDR3 has a length of 17 residues. The kept DNA is CDR3 alone, 51 bases in frame from the first base. The junction shows trimming of 4 bases on V and 4 bases on J, and the gene matches do not reach 13 bases of it. Using a constant-region primer and ProtoScript II reverse transcriptase, TCRbeta-specific cDNA was reverse-transcribed from 500 to 650 ng total RNA. The TCRbeta libraries were prepared through three rounds of nested multiplex PCR following a slightly modified ARM-PCR procedure. Each of the first two PCR rounds ran for approximately 9 cycles and used multiplex TRBV1-TRBV30 forward primers together with a Cbeta reverse primer. Sample barcodes and Illumina adapters were added in a final 25-cycle PCR with Deep VentR polymerase. Before sequencing, amplicons between 200 and 500 bp were purified from gel using a QIAquick gel extraction kit. TCRbeta amplicons were sequenced on an Illumina HiSeq 2500 with 250-bp paired-end reads. Turning to the authors' computational methods: Quality trimming of reads was performed with Trimmomatic v0.33, and paired reads were merged with FLASH v1.2.11 so that full CDR3 sequences could be recovered. V, D and J germline segments were assigned to the rearranged TCRbeta sequences by MiGEC v1.2.1b. Clonotype statistics, along with Shannon-Wiener diversity indices, were calculated using VDJtools v1.0.0. Except for diversity analysis, only the 250 most abundant clonotypes of each sample were used in subsequent analyses to reduce sampling bias. TCRdb reworked the public reads: Q25 trimming with fastp, MiXCR clone assembly, productive beta chains retained. Rows with one shared CDR3 protein collapse into an entry with the most common genes and DNA. These V and J calls are TCRdb output, not the study's own analysis. The sample profile shows approximately 73,000 distinct CDR3 sequences; 65% to 75% of them were found once. Roughly an eighth of the sample is in the top ten clones.

The origin of this receptor is a woman aged 55-70 years with primary liver carcinoma and hepatitis B virus infection. The rearrangement joined TRBV4-1 to TRBJ1-5; the junction holds 7 bases that match TRBD1. The sample taken for sequencing was liver tumor tissue from sampling region 4. The sample's cell subset or site label, in plain terms: tumor region T4, right-lateral pole. The DNA reads TGCGCCAGCAGCCCTCGACAGGGAGTAACCCTTAATCAGCCCCAGCATTTT. This codes for CASSPRQGVTLNQPQHF.